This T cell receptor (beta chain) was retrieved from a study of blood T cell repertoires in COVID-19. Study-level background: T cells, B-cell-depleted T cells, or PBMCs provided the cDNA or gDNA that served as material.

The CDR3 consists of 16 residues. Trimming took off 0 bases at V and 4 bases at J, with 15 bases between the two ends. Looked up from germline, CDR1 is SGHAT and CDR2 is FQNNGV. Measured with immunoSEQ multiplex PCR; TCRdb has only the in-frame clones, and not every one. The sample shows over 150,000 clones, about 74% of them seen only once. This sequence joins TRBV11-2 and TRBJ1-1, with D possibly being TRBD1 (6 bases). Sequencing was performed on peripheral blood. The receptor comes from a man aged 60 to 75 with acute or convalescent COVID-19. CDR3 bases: TGTGCCAGCAGCTTAGACCACAGGGTGTTCGGCACTGAAGCTTTCTTT. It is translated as CASSLDHRVFGTEAFF.